This T cell receptor beta chain was found in a study of T cell responses to AZD1222 COVID-19 vaccine. Overall study findings and caveats: Targets within unmutated variant regions were reportedly found for nearly half of spike-specific TCRs.

Method: immunoSEQ multiplex PCR; TCRdb's copy keeps in-frame clones and lacks some. Of roughly 120,000 clones in the sample, 92% are singletons; the top ten hold about 7.5%. J lost 4 bases, V lost 3 bases, and 17 bases had no gene match. Germline V gene lookup returns CDR1 SGHDN and CDR2 FVKESK. This CDR3 is built from 19 residues. Comments on this clone: What it recognizes is unknown.

The TCR originated in an adult who received the AZD1222 COVID-19 vaccine. The V and J genes are TRBV14 and TRBJ1-4, with 7 bases that match TRBD1. The sample consisted of peripheral blood, taken 28 days after the second AZD1222 dose. The CDR3 DNA reads TGTGCCAGCAGCCAGAGCACAGGGGCGCAGGGATTTGATAATGAAAAACTGTTTTTT. It translates to CASSQSTGAQGFDNEKLFF.